These T cell receptor beta chains were read from a single sample in a study of cytomegalovirus exposure and HLA in healthy donors. Generated by immunoSEQ multiplex PCR, the TCRdb table keeps only in-frame clones and is missing some. The sample shows over 100,000 clones, 77% of them seen only once. The sample consisted of PBMCs. The receptors originated from a man in his forties in good health and CMV-seropositive. Both conserved end residues are part of each CDR3. The order of the fields is J gene, clone size, D gene, V gene, CDR3 protein, CDR3 DNA. D genes are given only for firm matches. A clone size is listed for some rows: how often the clone was seen (once, few, many), or a class if it is expanded.

j_gene: TRBJ1-1; abundance: -; d_gene: -; v_gene: TRBV6-1; CDR3aa: CASSSPHTEAFF; CDR3nt: TGTGCCAGCAGTTCCCCACATACTGAAGCTTTCTTT
j_gene: TRBJ2-7; abundance: -; d_gene: -; v_gene: TRBV6-5; CDR3aa: CASRDTEDEQYF; CDR3nt: TGTGCCAGCCGGGATACAGAGGACGAGCAGTACTTC
j_gene: TRBJ2-7; abundance: -; d_gene: TRBD2; v_gene: TRBV7-3; CDR3aa: CASSFYSGTAYEQYF; CDR3nt: TGTGCCAGCAGCTTTTACAGCGGGACGGCCTACGAGCAGTACTTC
j_gene: TRBJ2-3; abundance: -; d_gene: -; v_gene: TRBV15; CDR3aa: CATSRDWAGGAQSTDTQYF; CDR3nt: TGTGCCACCAGCAGAGATTGGGCCGGCGGGGCCCAGAGCACAGATACGCAGTATTTT
j_gene: TRBJ2-7; abundance: few; d_gene: TRBD1; v_gene: TRBV18; CDR3aa: CASSPGDRPLNYEQYF; CDR3nt: TGTGCCAGCTCACCCGGGGACAGGCCGTTAAACTACGAGCAGTACTTC
j_gene: TRBJ2-7; abundance: -; d_gene: -; v_gene: TRBV7-9; CDR3aa: CASSPYYEQYF; CDR3nt: TGTGCCAGCAGCCCCTACTACGAGCAGTACTTC
j_gene: TRBJ1-4; abundance: -; d_gene: -; v_gene: TRBV6-7; CDR3aa: CASSLGRDFPCNLLSEKLFF; CDR3nt: TGTGCCAGCAGTCTGGGCAGGGACTTTCCTTGTAATCTTCTGAGTGAAAAACTGTTTTTT
j_gene: TRBJ1-3; abundance: -; d_gene: -; v_gene: TRBV4-3; CDR3aa: CASSYKRDRASGNTIYF; CDR3nt: TGCGCCAGCAGCTACAAACGAGACAGAGCCTCTGGAAACACCATATATTTT
j_gene: TRBJ2-7; abundance: -; d_gene: -; v_gene: TRBV19; CDR3aa: CASSIGGSSYEQYF; CDR3nt: TGTGCCAGTAGTATTGGCGGCAGTTCCTACGAGCAGTACTTC
j_gene: TRBJ2-1; abundance: -; d_gene: TRBD1; v_gene: TRBV5-1; CDR3aa: CASSLGGQGFSEQFF; CDR3nt: TGCGCCAGCAGCTTGGGGGGACAGGGTTTTAGTGAGCAGTTCTTC
j_gene: TRBJ2-3; abundance: -; d_gene: -; v_gene: TRBV7-2; CDR3aa: CASSSLRDFTDTQYF; CDR3nt: TGTGCCAGCAGCTCTCTACGGGACTTCACAGATACGCAGTATTTT
j_gene: TRBJ1-4; abundance: -; d_gene: -; v_gene: TRBV30; CDR3aa: CACRVLNEKLFF; CDR3nt: TGTGCCTGCCGGGTACTGAATGAAAAACTGTTTTTT
j_gene: TRBJ2-1; abundance: -; d_gene: TRBD1; v_gene: TRBV10-3; CDR3aa: CAISERDSPYNEQFF; CDR3nt: TGTGCCATCAGTGAGAGGGACAGCCCCTACAATGAGCAGTTCTTC
j_gene: TRBJ2-1; abundance: -; d_gene: TRBD1; v_gene: TRBV10-3; CDR3aa: CAISEPGTGRNNEQFF; CDR3nt: TGTGCCATCAGTGAGCCGGGGACAGGGAGAAACAATGAGCAGTTCTTC
j_gene: TRBJ1-6; abundance: few; d_gene: TRBD1; v_gene: TRBV28; CDR3aa: CASSSYPGTGGGRDSPLHF; CDR3nt: TGTGCCAGCAGTTCTTACCCCGGGACAGGGGGCGGGCGTGATTCACCCCTCCACTTT
j_gene: TRBJ2-3; abundance: once; d_gene: -; v_gene: TRBV21-1; CDR3aa: CASSKGAVTQYF; CDR3nt: TGTGCCAGCAGCAAAGGGGCAGTTACGCAGTATTTT
j_gene: TRBJ1-5; abundance: -; d_gene: -; v_gene: TRBV28; CDR3aa: CASSQGQPQHF; CDR3nt: TGTGCCAGCAGTCAGGGTCAGCCTCAGCATTTT
j_gene: TRBJ1-2; abundance: -; d_gene: -; v_gene: TRBV9; CDR3aa: CASSSTKGGGYTF; CDR3nt: TGTGCCAGCAGCTCAACCAAAGGGGGTGGCTACACCTTC
j_gene: TRBJ2-7; abundance: -; d_gene: -; v_gene: TRBV7-2; CDR3aa: CASSPSVQGRTYEQYF; CDR3nt: TGTGCCAGCAGCCCTAGCGTGCAGGGCAGAACCTACGAGCAGTACTTC
j_gene: TRBJ1-1; abundance: -; d_gene: TRBD1; v_gene: TRBV18; CDR3aa: CASSPDRGVTEAFF; CDR3nt: TGTGCCAGCTCACCAGACAGGGGGGTCACTGAAGCTTTCTTT
j_gene: TRBJ2-1; abundance: -; d_gene: -; v_gene: TRBV7-2; CDR3aa: CASRARVHNEQFF; CDR3nt: TGTGCCAGCAGAGCCCGGGTCCACAATGAGCAGTTCTTC
j_gene: TRBJ1-1; abundance: -; d_gene: TRBD1; v_gene: TRBV30; CDR3aa: CAWRFTGGEAFF; CDR3nt: TGTGCCTGGAGATTCACAGGGGGAGAAGCTTTCTTT
j_gene: TRBJ2-2; abundance: few; d_gene: TRBD1; v_gene: TRBV6-5; CDR3aa: CASSYVTGNTGELFF; CDR3nt: TGTGCCAGCAGTTACGTGACAGGGAATACCGGGGAGCTGTTTTTT
j_gene: TRBJ1-5; abundance: -; d_gene: -; v_gene: TRBV21-1; CDR3aa: CASSKGGNGGNQPQHF; CDR3nt: TGTGCCAGCAGCAAAGGAGGGAATGGGGGCAATCAGCCCCAGCATTTT
j_gene: TRBJ1-4; abundance: -; d_gene: -; v_gene: TRBV7-8; CDR3aa: CASSSLNGLNNEKLFF; CDR3nt: TGTGCCAGCAGCTCTCTTAACGGTCTTAATAATGAAAAACTGTTTTTT
j_gene: TRBJ1-2; abundance: -; d_gene: -; v_gene: TRBV29-1; CDR3aa: CSVGGRGNYGYTF; CDR3nt: TGCAGCGTGGGCGGACGGGGAAACTATGGCTACACCTTC
j_gene: TRBJ2-1; abundance: once; d_gene: TRBD2; v_gene: TRBV7-3; CDR3aa: CASSTASGGRHNEQFF; CDR3nt: TGTGCCAGCAGCACCGCTAGCGGGGGCCGACACAATGAGCAGTTCTTC